This entry lists 32 T cell receptor beta chains sequenced from one sample in a study of blood T cell repertoires in COVID-19. The table came from immunoSEQ multiplex PCR; TCRdb's copy has only in-frame clones and leaves some out. The data contain 140,000 to 150,000 clones, 88% of them singletons. The specimen sequenced was peripheral blood. The receptors shown here come from a man between 65 and 80 years old with acute or convalescent COVID-19.

V and J are TRBV10-3 and TRBJ1-2, with a weak D call TRBD1 (6 bases). V was pared by 8 bases and J by 2 bases, with 21 bases between. The CDR3 covers 16 residues. The V gene's germline CDR1 is ENHRY and CDR2 SYGVKD. The CDR3 here is CAIQDPREQGNYGYTF. CDR3 DNA sequence: TGTGCCATCCAGGATCCCAGAGAGCAGGGGAACTATGGCTACACCTTC.

The chain uses TRBV5-1 and TRBJ1-1; TRBD1 aligns across 7 bases. Germline V gene sequence: CDR1 SGHRS, CDR2 YFSETQ. The CDR3 extends over 15 amino acids. V was clipped by 0 bases and J by 5 bases; unmatched bases: 7. The CDR3 bases are TGCGCCAGCAGCTTGGAGGCAGGGGGGAGTACTGAAGCTTTCTTT. It codes for CASSLEAGGSTEAFF.

J is TRBJ2-1 and V is TRBV7-9; 9 bases agree with TRBD1. The CDR3 sequence is 14 residues long. CDR1 and CDR2 (germline): SEHNR, FQNEAQ (reference sequence). J was trimmed by 6 bases and V by 8 bases; bases with no gene match: 8. CDR3 coding DNA: TGTGCCAGCCGAGAGGACAGGGGAGGCAATGAGCAGTTCTTC. It yields the protein CASREDRGGNEQFF. Full variable domain (missing parts from reference TRBV7-9 and TRBJ2-1): DTGVSQNPRHKITKRGQNVTFRCDPISEHNRLYWYRQTLGQGPEFLTYFQNEAQLEKSRLLSDRFSAERPKGSFSTLEIQRTEQGDSAMYLCASREDRGGNEQFFGPGTRLTVL.

This clone was seen just once. The chain recombines TRBV7-3 with TRBJ2-1; 11 nucleotides match TRBD2. Per the germline V gene, CDR1 is SGHTA and CDR2 is FQGTGA. The CDR3 length is 16 residues. The V segment lost 6 bases and the J segment 7 bases; nucleotides outside the gene matches: 11. The CDR3 coding sequence is TGTGCCAGCAGAGCCGTAGCGGGAGGGCTTGGAAATGAGCAGTTCTTC. Amino acids: CASRAVAGGLGNEQFF.

The rearrangement links TRBV28 to TRBJ2-1; 7 bases map to TRBD2. Germline V lookup: CDR1 MDHEN, CDR2 SYDVKM. The CDR3 length is 16 residues. Germline trimming cut 5 bases from V and 6 bases from J; bases unmatched to any gene: 13. The DNA for the CDR3 is TGTGCCAGCAGTCCCCGGATGTGGGAGGGCCTCAATGAGCAGTTCTTC. Its protein is CASSPRMWEGLNEQFF.

The rearrangement joins TRBV4-1 to TRBJ2-3, with 9 bases lining up with TRBD1. J was trimmed by 2 bases and V by 3 bases; bases with no gene match: 6. The CDR3 runs to 16 residues. From germline, CDR1 is MGHRA and CDR2 YSYEKL. DNA for the CDR3: TGCGCCAGCAGCCAGGCCGGGACAGGGAACACAGATACGCAGTATTTT. This translates into CASSQAGTGNTDTQYF.

CDR3 DNA: TGTGCCAGCAGTGGGCAGCCCTCCTACGAGCAGTACTTC. This translates into CASSGQPSYEQYF. The gene calls are TRBV28 and TRBJ2-7; D ambiguous. The V gene lost 5 bases and the J gene lost 0 bases, with 8 bases spanning the gap. Germline V CDR1 and CDR2: MDHEN, SYDVKM. This CDR3 region has 13 residues.

In its sample, this clone was seen a few times. The chain employs TRBV19 and TRBJ1-3, with TRBD1 identical over 9 bases. The trim removed 10 bases at V and 4 bases at J, leaving 11 bases unmatched. Germline lookup yields CDR1 LNHDA and CDR2 SQIVND (reference sequence). CDR3 length: 15 residues. The CDR3 region has the DNA TGTGCCACCGCTAGGACAGGGGAACTGGGAAACACCATATATTTT. Protein sequence: CATARTGELGNTIYF.

V usage is TRBV6-1 and J usage is TRBJ1-3, with 9 bases identical to TRBD1. Germline V lookup: CDR1 MNHNS, CDR2 SASEGT. J lost 6 bases, V lost 6 bases, and 9 bases had no gene match. The CDR3 is made up of 15 amino acids. The CDR3 DNA reads as TGTGCCAGCAGACTACTACAGGGGGCAGAAAACACCATATATTTT. Its protein product is CASRLLQGAENTIYF.

In regard to this clone: The missing conserved phenylalanine or tryptophan at the end of this CDR3 makes a read error likely. The limits of the CDR3 on the DNA are not certain, so only TCRdb's listed CDR3 is given. CDR3 amino acids: CAREQGPQAL. The rearrangement joins TRBV10-3 to TRBJ1-4; the table gives TRBD1 as D, unverified against the DNA. The CDR3 is 10 residues long, ends included. CDR1 is ENHRY, CDR2 SYGVKD, per germline.

V usage is TRBV6-5 and J usage is TRBJ1-1, with a weak D call TRBD1 (5 bases). The V and J ends lost 4 bases and 1 base respectively, with 16 bases between them. There are 16 residues in the CDR3. Per the germline V gene, CDR1 is MNHEY and CDR2 is SVGAGI. The CDR3 DNA is TGTGCCAGCAGTTCCTCGGGAGGGGCGGGGAACACTGAAGCTTTCTTT. It specifies CASSSSGGAGNTEAFF.

The chain combines TRBV6-5 with TRBJ2-7; 10 bases align to TRBD1. The germline gives CDR1 MNHEY, CDR2 SVGAGI. The CDR3 covers 15 residues. The V gene end was trimmed by 6 bases and the J gene end by 4 bases; junction bases not matched to a gene: 9. CDR3 sequence reads: CASSPTGTGEYEQYF. The CDR3 nucleotides read TGTGCCAGCAGCCCCACCGGGACAGGGGAGTACGAGCAGTACTTC.

The rearrangement uses TRBV4-1 and TRBJ2-2, with 8 bases that match TRBD1. CDR3 length: 15 amino acids. Germline V gene data show CDR1 as MGHRA and CDR2 as YSYEKL. The V segment lost 4 bases and the J segment 6 bases; nucleotides outside the gene matches: 7. The CDR3 DNA is TGCGCCAGCAGCCCATGGACAGGGCAGGCCGGGGAGCTGTTTTTT. Protein: CASSPWTGQAGELFF.

The rearrangement joins TRBV5-4 to TRBJ2-7; the D gene is possibly TRBD2 (6 bases). The V gene lost 4 bases and the J gene lost 1 base, with 18 bases spanning the gap. The CDR3 has 16 amino acids. CDR1 SGHNT and CDR2 YYREEE come from the germline V gene (reference sequence). CDR3: CASSLRLGGASYEQYF. The CDR3 nucleotides are TGTGCCAGCAGCCTCCGGTTGGGGGGAGCGTCCTACGAGCAGTACTTC.

The table lists this clone with a few counts. This chain uses TRBV10-2 with TRBJ2-2, with D perhaps matching TRBD2 (5 bases). The V end lost 1 base, the J end lost 6 bases, and 9 bases lay between the germline ends. Germline assignment: CDR1 WSHSY and CDR2 SAAADI. This CDR3 is 14 amino acids long. The CDR3 region has the DNA TGCGCCAGCAGTGAGTTGAGGGCACCCGGGGAGCTGTTTTTT. Protein sequence: CASSELRAPGELFF.

J is TRBJ2-5 and V is TRBV29-1, with D possibly being TRBD1 (5 bases). V was cut by 5 bases and J by 1 base, with 11 bases left in between. The CDR3 sequence is 13 residues long. CDR1 is SQVTM, CDR2 ANQGSEA, per germline. The DNA of the CDR3 is TGCAGCGTTCAGGGTACGGGCCAAGAGACCCAGTACTTC. It is translated as CSVQGTGQETQYF.

As concerns this clone: The junction and the germline gene differ at one end; a read error may be behind it. The same CDR3 is also encoded by other DNA sequences in this sample. V and J are TRBV12-3 or TRBV12-4 and TRBJ2-2; D gene ambiguous. CDR3 length equals 12 residues. The DNA of the CDR3 is TGCGCCAGCAATCTAGGAATCGGGGAGCTGTTTTTT. Translated, it gives CASNLGIGELFF.

The genes are TRBV5-4 and TRBJ1-5; D gene ambiguous. The ends were cut back, 0 bases at V and 4 bases at J, with 14 bases in the middle. This CDR3 region has 16 residues. Per germline, CDR1 SGHNT and CDR2 YYREEE (reference sequence). The CDR3, as DNA: TGTGCCAGCAGCTTGGGGGGAGAAACGGGGAATCAGCCCCAGCATTTT. Its translation: CASSLGGETGNQPQHF.

This chain connects TRBV5-5 to TRBJ1-1; 7 bases line up with TRBD1. The germline V gene has CDR1 SGHKS and CDR2 YYEKEE (reference sequence). V trimming: 1 base; J trimming: 4 bases; junction bases outside the gene matches: 13. The CDR3 is made up of 17 amino acids. The CDR3 region has the DNA TGTGCCAGCAGCTTGTCAGATCCGGGACAGCTAGGCACTGAAGCTTTCTTT. Protein product: CASSLSDPGQLGTEAFF.

This chain uses TRBV4-2 with TRBJ2-5, with 10 positions matching TRBD1. The CDR3 length is 15 residues. The ends lost 6 bases at V and 4 bases at J; junction bases unmatched: 8. Germline V gene data show CDR1 as LGHNA and CDR2 as YNFKEQ. Here the CDR3 reads CASRAGQGVGETQYF. In nucleotides, the CDR3 is TGTGCCAGCAGAGCCGGACAGGGGGTTGGAGAGACCCAGTACTTC.

CDR3 sequence (DNA): TGTGCCAGCAGCTTTGCCGGGACAGGGGGCGACACCGGGGAGCTGTTTTTT. Protein product: CASSFAGTGGDTGELFF. V is TRBV5-5 and J is TRBJ2-2, with 12 bases identical to TRBD1. This CDR3 spans 17 amino acids. The germline V gene has CDR1 SGHKS and CDR2 YYEKEE (reference sequence). V shed 2 bases and J 3 bases; nucleotides not matched to a gene: 5.

This sequence joins TRBV7-9 and TRBJ1-1; perhaps TRBD1 as D (5 bases). Trimming shortened V by 1 base and J by 5 bases, and 11 bases separated the two germline ends. CDR3 length: 14 amino acids. CDR1 and CDR2 from the germline V gene are SEHNR and FQNEAQ (reference sequence). The CDR3 loop reads CASSLVGGTTEAFF. DNA of the CDR3: TGTGCCAGCAGCTTAGTGGGGGGAACGACTGAAGCTTTCTTT.

This clone was detected a few times. The CDR3 coding sequence is TGTGCCAGCAGTTACGGAGAGCCCATGAACACTGAAGCTTTCTTT. Protein: CASSYGEPMNTEAFF. The rearrangement uses TRBV6-5 and TRBJ1-1; D gene unclear. The CDR3 runs to 15 residues. Germline V gene data show CDR1 as MNHEY and CDR2 as SVGAGI. The ends were cut back, 2 bases at V and 0 bases at J, with 10 bases in the middle.

The rearrangement links TRBV9 to TRBJ1-6; no clear D. With 5 bases removed from V and 0 bases from J, the gap between germline ends came to 9 bases. CDR3 size: 15 residues. CDR1 SGDLS and CDR2 YYNGEE come from the germline V gene. The CDR3, as DNA: TGTGCCAGCAGAAGAGGGAGCTCCTATAATTCACCCCTCCACTTT. It codes for CASRRGSSYNSPLHF.

CDR3 sequence reads: CASSLFRTENTEAFF. CDR3 in DNA: TGTGCCAGCAGCTTATTCCGAACAGAGAACACTGAAGCTTTCTTT. This chain connects TRBV11-2 to TRBJ1-1; no reliable D call. This CDR3 contains 15 residues. The germline gives CDR1 SGHAT, CDR2 FQNNGV. Trimming pared 2 bases from V and 1 base from J, leaving 11 bases between.

The chain links TRBV30 to TRBJ2-1; 7 bases are shared with TRBD1. After removal of 4 bases from V and 5 bases from J, the junction contained 11 bases not matched to a gene. Germline CDR1 reads GTSNPN; CDR2 reads SVGIG (reference sequence). The CDR3 totals 15 residues. The CDR3 DNA follows: TGTGCCTGGAATGAACCGGGACAGTGGAACAATGAGCAGTTCTTC. It yields the protein CAWNEPGQWNNEQFF.

The chain links TRBV2 to TRBJ1-2; D may be TRBD1 (5 bases). This CDR3 is 14 amino acids long. The germline CDR1 and CDR2 sequences are SNHLY and FYNNEI. V lost 1 base to trimming and J lost 5 bases, with 11 bases between them. The CDR3 sequence: CASSEGQPVYGYTF. CDR3 DNA sequence: TGTGCCAGCAGTGAAGGACAGCCTGTTTATGGCTACACCTTC.

This clone was seen more than once but under ten times. The chain carries TRBV30 and TRBJ2-3; possible D gene TRBD1, 5 bases. The CDR3 has 15 amino acids. CDR1 and CDR2 (germline): GTSNPN, SVGIG (reference sequence). V was trimmed by 0 bases and J by 1 base, leaving 11 bases between them. The DNA for the CDR3 is TGTGCCTGGAGTGTACTGGGCAGGGGCACAGATACGCAGTATTTT. Amino acids: CAWSVLGRGTDTQYF. Full variable domain (rest looked up from reference TRBV30 and TRBJ2-3): SQTIHQWPATLVQPVGSPLSLECTVEGTSNPNLYWYRQAAGRGLQLLFYSVGIGQISSEVPQNLSASRPQDRQFILSSKKLLLSDSGFYLCAWSVLGRGTDTQYFGPGTRLTVL.

The chain is built from TRBV19 and TRBJ1-5; TRBD1 might be the D (5 bases). Germline values: CDR1 LNHDA, CDR2 SQIVND (reference sequence). The CDR3 is 14 residues long. Trimming took off 9 bases at V and 4 bases at J, with 16 bases between the two ends. The CDR3 is CASQRQGGNQPQHF. The DNA of the CDR3 is TGTGCCAGCCAGCGCCAGGGTGGTAATCAGCCCCAGCATTTT.

The chain combines TRBV6-2 or TRBV6-3 with TRBJ2-2; 7 bases fit TRBD1. CDR1 and CDR2 from the germline V gene are MNHEY and SVGEGT. The CDR3 spans 17 residues. The trim removed 2 bases at V and 0 bases at J, leaving 6 bases unmatched. This CDR3 reads CASSYPTGVANTGELFF. CDR3 in DNA: TGTGCCAGCAGTTACCCAACAGGGGTCGCGAACACCGGGGAGCTGTTTTTT.

This clone was seen ten or more times. V is TRBV19 and J is TRBJ2-6; no firm D call. This CDR3 has 15 residues. Trimming cost V 7 bases and J 1 base, with 11 bases left between them. The germline CDR1 and CDR2 sequences are LNHDA and SQIVND (reference sequence). The CDR3 DNA reads TGTGCCAGTACAGCGTCGCGTTCTGGGGCCAACGTCCTGACTTTC. Its translation is CASTASRSGANVLTF.

The chain employs TRBV6-5 and TRBJ1-6; D gene ambiguous. CDR3 length: 12 residues. The germline CDR1 and CDR2 sequences are MNHEY and SVGAGI. The germline V and J ends were trimmed by 6 bases and 10 bases, with 10 bases remaining between them. CDR3 region: CASSSRGSPLHF. CDR3 nucleotides: TGTGCCAGCAGCTCTCGAGGCTCACCCCTCCACTTT.